The 18 T cell receptor beta chains in this list originate from one sample, sequenced in a study of OX40 agonist ivuxolimab in advanced cancers. Measured with immunoSEQ multiplex PCR; TCRdb has only the in-frame clones, and not every one. This table has 72,000 or so clones, about 91% appearing once. Sequencing used CD4+ or CD8+ T cells sorted from blood, obtained in a trial of the OX40 agonist ivuxolimab. Receptor source: an adult with an advanced solid tumor such as melanoma, head and neck, liver or kidney cancer.

This clone qualifies as medium-sized. The gene calls are TRBV28 and TRBJ1-1; 9 bases map to TRBD1. The trim removed 2 bases at V and 7 bases at J, leaving 5 bases unmatched. This CDR3 contains 14 residues. CDR1 and CDR2 (germline): MDHEN, SYDVKM. As DNA, the CDR3 is TGTGCCAGCAGTTTACCCCGGACAGGGGTTGAAGCTTTCTTT. It yields the protein CASSLPRTGVEAFF.

The J gene is TRBJ1-5, the V gene TRBV10-3; the D is unclear. There are 15 residues in the CDR3. The V gene lost 3 bases and the J gene lost 1 base, with 10 bases spanning the gap. Germline values: CDR1 ENHRY, CDR2 SYGVKD. CDR3 nucleotide sequence: TGTGCCATCAGTGATGCGCAGAGGAGCAATCAGCCCCAGCATTTT. This sequence encodes CAISDAQRSNQPQHF.

V and J are TRBV28 and TRBJ2-7, with D perhaps being TRBD1 or TRBD2 (5 bases each). The CDR3 totals 13 residues. Germline CDR1 and CDR2: MDHEN and SYDVKM. V was trimmed by 6 bases and J by 6 bases, leaving 15 bases between them. CDR3 nucleotide sequence: TGTGCCAGCAGCAGGGACCGTACTAGCGAGCAGTACTTC. Translated, it gives CASSRDRTSEQYF.

The chain combines TRBV2 with TRBJ1-2; D possibly corresponds to TRBD1 (5 bases). Germline V gene sequence: CDR1 SNHLY, CDR2 FYNNEI. The CDR3 spans 13 residues. Trimming cost V 1 base and J 4 bases, with 7 bases left between them. The CDR3 DNA reads TGTGCCAGCAGTGAAGGACAGTTCTATGGCTACACCTTC. Its translation: CASSEGQFYGYTF.

Here the CDR3 reads CASSYREGYTF. As DNA, the CDR3 is TGTGCCAGCAGTTACAGGGAAGGCTACACCTTC. The V and J genes are TRBV28 and TRBJ1-2; tentatively, D is TRBD1 (6 bases). Germline CDR1 and CDR2: MDHEN and SYDVKM. V was shortened by 4 bases and J by 8 bases, with 8 bases between the two germline ends. The CDR3 totals 11 residues.

J is TRBJ1-6 and V is TRBV11-1, with 8 nucleotides matching TRBD1. V shed 2 bases, J shed 9 bases, and the junction held 6 bases outside the gene matches. CDR1 and CDR2 (germline): SGHAT, FQDESV (reference sequence). The CDR3 totals 15 residues. The DNA for the CDR3 is TGTGCCAGCAGCTTAAGGACAGGGAGGAGTTCACCCCTCCACTTT. Encoded protein: CASSLRTGRSSPLHF.

Here the CDR3 DNA reads TGTGCCAGCTCACCAGACAGGGGAAACATTCAGTACTTC. Its protein product is CASSPDRGNIQYF. The chain joins TRBV18 to TRBJ2-4; 8 positions match TRBD1. After removal of 2 bases from V and 6 bases from J, the junction contained 0 bases not matched to a gene. CDR1 and CDR2 (germline): KGHSH, LQKENI. The CDR3 loop spans 13 amino acids.

V and J are TRBV5-1 and TRBJ1-3, with D possibly matching TRBD1 (5 bases). Trimming stripped 7 bases from V and 3 bases from J, with 8 bases between. The V gene's germline CDR1 is SGHRS and CDR2 YFSETQ. The CDR3 is made up of 12 amino acids. The DNA for the CDR3 is TGCGCCAGCCGGGACGTTGGAAACACCATATATTTT. Translation gives CASRDVGNTIYF.

The chain joins TRBV5-8 to TRBJ2-3; TRBD2 agrees at 14 bases. CDR3 length equals 17 residues. The germline V gene has CDR1 SGHTS and CDR2 YDEGEE. With V trimmed by 0 bases and J by 4 bases, 4 bases remained unmatched. CDR3 DNA: TGTGCCAGCAGCTTGGGTGGGACTAGCGGGAGTCCAGATACGCAGTATTTT. Its protein is CASSLGGTSGSPDTQYF.

V gene TRBV28 combines with J gene TRBJ2-7; 11 positions agree with TRBD2. V was pared by 3 bases and J by 3 bases, with 1 base of the junction left unmatched. CDR3 length: 14 residues. Germline values: CDR1 MDHEN, CDR2 SYDVKM. The CDR3 sequence: CASSLTSGIYEQYF. CDR3 DNA: TGTGCCAGCAGTTTGACTAGCGGGATCTACGAGCAGTACTTC.

The chain combines TRBV6-5 with TRBJ2-7, with D perhaps assigned TRBD1 or TRBD2 (6 bases each). V lost 8 bases and J lost 2, with 19 bases in between. The CDR3 loop spans 15 amino acids. CDR1 is MNHEY and CDR2 is SVGAGI in the germline V gene. The CDR3 DNA is TGTGCCAGCGGGGATAGTGGGGGGCATACCTACGAGCAGTACTTC. Translating it yields CASGDSGGHTYEQYF.

The sample holds one count of this clone. The chain is built from TRBV10-3 and TRBJ2-3; 13 bases map to TRBD2. With V trimmed by 4 bases and J by 5 bases, 6 bases remained unmatched. Germline CDR1 ENHRY, CDR2 SYGVKD. The CDR3 totals 16 residues. The CDR3 DNA reads TGTGCCATCAGTGGGGGACTAGCGGGACGGGGAGATACGCAGTATTTT. Amino acid sequence: CAISGGLAGRGDTQYF.

The CDR3 spells CASSSDMRPYEQYF. The CDR3 bases are TGCGCCAGCAGCTCCGACATGCGTCCCTACGAGCAGTACTTC. V and J are TRBV10-1 and TRBJ2-7; D remains ambiguous. Trimming removed 6 bases from V and 2 bases from J, with 14 bases in between. The germline gives CDR1 WNHNN, CDR2 SYGVQD (reference sequence). This CDR3 has 14 amino acids.

This chain joins TRBV5-8 and TRBJ1-1; 7 positions agree with TRBD1. There are 14 residues in the CDR3. The germline CDR1 and CDR2 sequences are SGHTS and YDEGEE. V lost 2 bases to trimming and J lost 2 bases; unmatched junction nucleotides: 3. The CDR3 loop is CASSFGTVNTEAFF. CDR3 coding DNA: TGTGCCAGCAGCTTTGGGACAGTAAACACTGAAGCTTTCTTT. The whole variable domain, remainder taken from reference TRBV5-8 and TRBJ1-1, is EAGVTQSPTHLIKTRGQQATLRCSPISGHTSVYWYQQALGLGLQFLLWYDEGEERNRGNFPPRFSGRQFPNYSSELNVNALELEDSALYLCASSFGTVNTEAFFGQGTRLTVV.

The rearrangement joins TRBV7-6 to TRBJ2-1, with D perhaps TRBD2 (6 bases). The germline V and J ends were trimmed by 5 bases and 4 bases, with 18 bases remaining between them. Germline CDR1 SGHVS, CDR2 FNYEAQ. The CDR3 has 16 amino acids. The CDR3 sequence: CASSEGNGSRYNEQFF. For the CDR3, the DNA is TGTGCCAGCAGCGAGGGGAACGGGAGTAGGTACAATGAGCAGTTCTTC.

This clone was seen a handful of times. The chain has TRBV7-2 and TRBJ2-5; TRBD1 matches at 10 bases. After removal of 4 bases from V and 5 bases from J, the junction contained 7 bases not matched to a gene. This CDR3 contains 15 residues. Germline-derived CDR1 and CDR2 are SGHTA and FQGNSA. CDR3 coding DNA: TGTGCCAGCAGCTCGGGACAGGGGTTGTGGGAGACCCAGTACTTC. Translating gives CASSSGQGLWETQYF.

J is TRBJ1-5 and V is TRBV28; 7 nucleotides match TRBD1. Trimming cost V 7 bases and J 2 bases; bases outside gene matches: 8. CDR3 length equals 15 residues. CDR1 is MDHEN, CDR2 SYDVKM, per germline. The CDR3, as DNA: TGTGCCAGCATTACAGGGGTTTGGGGCAATCAGCCCCAGCATTTT. It specifies CASITGVWGNQPQHF.

The chain joins TRBV28 to TRBJ1-1; 8 positions match TRBD1. The CDR3 extends over 14 amino acids. The germline V gene has CDR1 MDHEN and CDR2 SYDVKM. Unmatched junction bases numbered 5, after V lost 6 bases and J lost 2 bases. For the CDR3, the DNA is TGTGCCAGCAGACGGGACAGGCCAAACACTGAAGCTTTCTTT. This encodes CASRRDRPNTEAFF.